This T cell receptor beta chain appears in the sequencing data of a study of shared clonotypes between healthy human individuals. General study points: The authors expected sequencing depth to affect clonotype sharing among donors. Shared clonotypes: about 5.3% naive CD4, roughly 3.8% naive CD8, roughly 2.4% memory CD4, 0.35% to 0.5% memory CD8. Despite large depth, rarefaction showed incomplete sorted-subset sequencing.

Trimming removed 8 bases from V and 1 base from J, with 11 bases in between. The CDR3 totals 13 residues. CDR1 and CDR2 from the germline V gene are ENHRY and SYGVKD. Several immunoSEQ plates held equal portions of the genomic DNA taken from each subset. Some clones are missing from TCRdb's copy, which holds only in-frame ones; the method was immunoSEQ multiplex PCR. This sample yields roughly 2.5 million clones, of which roughly nine tenths are seen a single time; roughly 0.15% belongs to the top ten. To note about this clone: Its antigen is unidentified.

Sequencing used naive CD4+ T cells sorted from blood. Subset: CD45RA+ positively selected. This clonotype originated in a young man in good health. The rearrangement uses TRBV10-3 and TRBJ2-5, with D possibly being TRBD1 or TRBD2 (5 bases each). This CDR3 reads CAIGDGIQETQYF. The CDR3, as DNA: TGTGCCATCGGGGACGGAATCCAAGAGACCCAGTACTTC.